This T cell receptor (beta chain) was retrieved from a study of T cells in Graves' hyperthyroidism and ophthalmopathy. Amplified TCR beta CDR3 regions derived from RNA transcripts. Initially, a first-round RT-PCR of the TCR CDR3 employed the HTBI primer set. In TCRdb, the multiplex PCR reads were re-called with MiXCR into one record per CDR3 protein. The top ten hold 13% of the sample, which has 400,000 to 450,000 distinct CDR3 sequences, about 14% seen once. At least ten counts were recorded for this clonotype. Antigen unknown. The germline gives CDR1 SQVTM, CDR2 ANQGSEA. The CDR3 has 14 residues. The trim removed 2 bases at V and 4 bases at J, leaving 5 bases unmatched. Overall study findings and caveats: Separation of ophthalmopathy from stable hyperthyroidism was achieved by a 13 V-J model.

The clonotype was recovered from a young man with Graves' ophthalmopathy. Sequencing was carried out using blood. The gene calls are TRBV29-1 and TRBJ2-1, with 7 bases lining up with TRBD2. The CDR3 reads CSVERLAEYNEQFF. CDR3 sequence (DNA): TGCAGCGTTGAACGGCTAGCGGAGTACAATGAGCAGTTCTTC.